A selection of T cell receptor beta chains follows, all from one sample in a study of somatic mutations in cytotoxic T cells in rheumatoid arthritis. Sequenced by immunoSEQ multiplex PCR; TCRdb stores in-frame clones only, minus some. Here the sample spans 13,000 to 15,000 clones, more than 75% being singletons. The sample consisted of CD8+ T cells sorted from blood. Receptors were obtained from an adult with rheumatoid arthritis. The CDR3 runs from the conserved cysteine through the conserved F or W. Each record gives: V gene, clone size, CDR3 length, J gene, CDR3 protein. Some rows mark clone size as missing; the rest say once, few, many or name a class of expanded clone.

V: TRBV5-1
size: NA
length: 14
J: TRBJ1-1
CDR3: CASSNRVSGTEAFF

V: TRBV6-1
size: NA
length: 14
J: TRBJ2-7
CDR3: CASLGAGAHYEQYF

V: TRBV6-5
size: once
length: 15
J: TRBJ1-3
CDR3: CASSYDTGSGNTIYF

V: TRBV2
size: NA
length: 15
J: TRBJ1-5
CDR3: CASATIGGGDQPQHF

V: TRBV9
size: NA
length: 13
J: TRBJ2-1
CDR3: CASSASGLREQFF

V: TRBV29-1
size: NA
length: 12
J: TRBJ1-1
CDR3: CSVEVRMQTAFF

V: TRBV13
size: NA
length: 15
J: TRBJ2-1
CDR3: CASSFRDRPYNEQFF

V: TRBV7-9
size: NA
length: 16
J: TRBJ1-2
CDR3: CASSHGTAGAAYGYTF

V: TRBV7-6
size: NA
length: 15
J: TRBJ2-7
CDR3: CASSWISGINYEQYF

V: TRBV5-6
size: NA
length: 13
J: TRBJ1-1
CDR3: CASSTGAGTEAFF

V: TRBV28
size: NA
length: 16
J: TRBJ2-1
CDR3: CASSPSPRPGRDEQFF

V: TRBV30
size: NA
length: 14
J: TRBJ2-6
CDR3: CAWEGRSGANVLTF

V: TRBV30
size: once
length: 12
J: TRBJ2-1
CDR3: CAARVDYNEQFF

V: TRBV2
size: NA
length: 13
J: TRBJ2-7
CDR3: CASTGRTAPEQYF

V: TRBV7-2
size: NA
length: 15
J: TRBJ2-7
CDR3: CASSLPGTSAYEQYF

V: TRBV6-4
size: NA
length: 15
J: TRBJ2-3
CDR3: CASSDGTGGTDTQYF

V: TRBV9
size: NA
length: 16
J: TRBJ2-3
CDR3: CASSVVGSGMSDTQYF

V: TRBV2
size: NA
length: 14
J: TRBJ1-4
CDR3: CASSEPRKNEKLFF

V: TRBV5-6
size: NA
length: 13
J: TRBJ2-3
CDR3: CASSLGDTDTQYF

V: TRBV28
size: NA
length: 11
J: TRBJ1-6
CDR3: CASAGLFALHF

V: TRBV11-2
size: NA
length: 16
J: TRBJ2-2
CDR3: CASKYTSTGFAGELFF

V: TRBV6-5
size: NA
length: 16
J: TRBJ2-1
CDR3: CASSYSGGEVEDEQFF

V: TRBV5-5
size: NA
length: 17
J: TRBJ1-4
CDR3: CASSLIGQGRTNEKLFF

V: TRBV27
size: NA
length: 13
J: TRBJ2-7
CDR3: CASSFGGGYEQYF

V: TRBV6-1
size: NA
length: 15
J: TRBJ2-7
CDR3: CASSEPGQGRYEQYF

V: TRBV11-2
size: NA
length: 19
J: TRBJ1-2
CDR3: CASSPRAGAGFVYIYGYTF

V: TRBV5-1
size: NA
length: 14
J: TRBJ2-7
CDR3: CASSLDVGLYEQYF

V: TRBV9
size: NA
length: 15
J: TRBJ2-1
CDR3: CASSVAGESYNEQFF

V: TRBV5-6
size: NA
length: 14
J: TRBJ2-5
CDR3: CASRYGSREETQYF

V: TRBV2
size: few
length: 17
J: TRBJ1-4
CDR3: CASGGTRDTATNEKLFF

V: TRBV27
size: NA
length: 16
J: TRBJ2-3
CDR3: CASSRLAGGGTDTQYF

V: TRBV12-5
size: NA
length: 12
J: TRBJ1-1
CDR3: CASGPHPVQAFF

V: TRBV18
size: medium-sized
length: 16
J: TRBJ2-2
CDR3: CASSRWRETNTGELFF

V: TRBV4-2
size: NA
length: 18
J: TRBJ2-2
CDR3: CASSQGPAGTGATGELFF

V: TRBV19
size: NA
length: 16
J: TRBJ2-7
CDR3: CASSIGGQGAVYEQYF

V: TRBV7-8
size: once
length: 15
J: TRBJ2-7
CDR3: CASSTPGTGNYEQYF

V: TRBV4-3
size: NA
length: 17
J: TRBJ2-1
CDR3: CASSQDTAGAGYNEQFF

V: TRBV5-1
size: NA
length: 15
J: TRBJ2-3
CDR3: CASSASGRTQNTQYF

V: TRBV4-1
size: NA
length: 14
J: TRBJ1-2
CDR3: CASSQDPGGEGYTF

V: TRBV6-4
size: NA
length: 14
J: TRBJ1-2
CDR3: CASSDQGGDYGYTF

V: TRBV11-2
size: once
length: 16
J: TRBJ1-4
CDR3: CASSPPAGLRGEKLFF

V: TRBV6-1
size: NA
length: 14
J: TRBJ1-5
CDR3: CASSGVSRAQPQHF

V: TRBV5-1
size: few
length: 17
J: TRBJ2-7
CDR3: CASSLDPTQGILYEQYF

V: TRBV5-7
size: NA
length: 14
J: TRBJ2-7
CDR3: CASSTGTGADEQYF

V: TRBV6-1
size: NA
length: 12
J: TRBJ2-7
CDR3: CASRSDRHEQYF

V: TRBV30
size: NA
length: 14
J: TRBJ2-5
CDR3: CAWSPSLGGETQYF

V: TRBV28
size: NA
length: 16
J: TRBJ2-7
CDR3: CASRPIRDSYLYEQYF

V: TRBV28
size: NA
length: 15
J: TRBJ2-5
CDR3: CASSLGDSTQETQYF

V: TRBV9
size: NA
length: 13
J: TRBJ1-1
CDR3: CASSAPLDTEAFF

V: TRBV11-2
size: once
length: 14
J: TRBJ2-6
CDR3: CAKQGVTGANVLTF

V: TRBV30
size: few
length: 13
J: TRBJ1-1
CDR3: CAWSGQGNTEAFF

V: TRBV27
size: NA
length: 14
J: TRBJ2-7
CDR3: CASSTGTSGYEQYF

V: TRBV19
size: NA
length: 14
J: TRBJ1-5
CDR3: CASSRDRGNQPQHF

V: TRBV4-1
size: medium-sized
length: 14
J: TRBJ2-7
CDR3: CASSLLAGDVEQYF

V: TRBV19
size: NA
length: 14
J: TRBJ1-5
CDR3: CASSIVTRAVSQHF

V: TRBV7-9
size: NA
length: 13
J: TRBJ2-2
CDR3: CASSLAGIRELFF

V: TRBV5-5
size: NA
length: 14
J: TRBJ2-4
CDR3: CASSTDRVSNIQYF

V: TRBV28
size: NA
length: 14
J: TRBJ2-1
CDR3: CASTLRGHLNEQFF

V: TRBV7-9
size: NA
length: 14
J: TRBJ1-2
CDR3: CASSERQGARGYTF

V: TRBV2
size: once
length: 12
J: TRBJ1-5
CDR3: CASSEGNQPQHF